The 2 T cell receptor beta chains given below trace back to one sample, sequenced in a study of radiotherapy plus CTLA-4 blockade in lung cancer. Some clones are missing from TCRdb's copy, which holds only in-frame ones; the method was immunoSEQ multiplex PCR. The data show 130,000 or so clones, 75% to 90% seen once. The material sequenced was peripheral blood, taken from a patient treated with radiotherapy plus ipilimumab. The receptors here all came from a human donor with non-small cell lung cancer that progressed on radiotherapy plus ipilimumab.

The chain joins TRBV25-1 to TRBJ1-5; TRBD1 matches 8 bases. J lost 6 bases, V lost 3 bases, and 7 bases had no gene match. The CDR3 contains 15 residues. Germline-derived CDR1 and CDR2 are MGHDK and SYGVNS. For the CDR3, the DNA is TGTGCCAGCAGTGACACGAGGACAGGGACTCAGCCCCAGCATTTT. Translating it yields CASSDTRTGTQPQHF.

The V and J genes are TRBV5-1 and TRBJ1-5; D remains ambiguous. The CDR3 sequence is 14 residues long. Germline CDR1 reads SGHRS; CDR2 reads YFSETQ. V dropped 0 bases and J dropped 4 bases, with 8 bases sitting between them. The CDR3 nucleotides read TGCGCCAGCAGCTTGGATGCAGTTAATCAGCCCCAGCATTTT. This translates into CASSLDAVNQPQHF.